A selection of T cell receptor beta chains follows, all from one sample in a study of T cell responses to AZD1222 COVID-19 vaccine. Assay: immunoSEQ multiplex PCR; the TCRdb copy retains only in-frame clones and omits some. In the table there are around 99,000 clones, roughly 88% of which are singletons. This sample comprised peripheral blood, obtained on day 0 of MenACWY control vaccination. The receptors here all came from an adult in good health. Each CDR3 is given with its conserved first and last residue. The order of the fields is V gene, clone size, J gene, D gene, CDR3 protein, CDR3 DNA. The D gene is left open where the match is weak. Not all rows give a size; the values are once, few, many and, for expanded clones, a class.

v_call: TRBV28
clone_size: -
j_call: TRBJ2-2
d_call: -
cdr3_aa: CASSFSGASGELFF
cdr3_nt: TGTGCCAGCAGTTTCTCGGGGGCCTCGGGGGAGCTGTTTTTT

v_call: TRBV28
clone_size: -
j_call: TRBJ1-1
d_call: -
cdr3_aa: CASSLITNTEAFF
cdr3_nt: TGTGCCAGCAGTTTGATAACGAACACTGAAGCTTTCTTT

v_call: TRBV30
clone_size: -
j_call: TRBJ1-5
d_call: -
cdr3_aa: CAWSYGGGSNQPQHF
cdr3_nt: TGTGCCTGGAGTTATGGGGGCGGTAGCAATCAGCCCCAGCATTTT

v_call: TRBV6-1
clone_size: -
j_call: TRBJ2-3
d_call: -
cdr3_aa: CASSENWGADTQYF
cdr3_nt: TGTGCCAGCAGTGAAAATTGGGGCGCAGATACGCAGTATTTT

v_call: TRBV28
clone_size: -
j_call: TRBJ2-3
d_call: TRBD1
cdr3_aa: CASSSHGQASTDTQYF
cdr3_nt: TGTGCCAGCAGTTCCCATGGACAGGCCAGCACAGATACGCAGTATTTT

v_call: TRBV4-1
clone_size: -
j_call: TRBJ1-2
d_call: TRBD1
cdr3_aa: CASSQGNRGRDYGYTF
cdr3_nt: TGCGCCAGCAGCCAAGGAAACAGGGGACGAGACTATGGCTACACCTTC

v_call: TRBV4-2
clone_size: -
j_call: TRBJ2-5
d_call: TRBD1
cdr3_aa: CASSQEPGQGETQYF
cdr3_nt: TGTGCCAGCAGCCAAGAACCGGGACAGGGGGAGACCCAGTACTTC

v_call: TRBV12-3/TRBV12-4
clone_size: once
j_call: TRBJ2-7
d_call: -
cdr3_aa: CASSLVSYEQYF
cdr3_nt: TGTGCCAGCAGTCTCGTCTCCTACGAGCAGTACTTC

v_call: TRBV2
clone_size: -
j_call: TRBJ1-3
d_call: -
cdr3_aa: CASTPGGSRGNTIYF
cdr3_nt: TGTGCCAGCACCCCCGGTGGGTCGCGTGGAAACACCATATATTTT

v_call: TRBV11-2
clone_size: -
j_call: TRBJ1-6
d_call: TRBD1
cdr3_aa: CASSPQGQGNSPLHF
cdr3_nt: TGTGCCAGCAGCCCCCAGGGACAGGGTAATTCACCCCTCCACTTT

v_call: TRBV4-1
clone_size: -
j_call: TRBJ2-7
d_call: -
cdr3_aa: CASSQDTDLYEQYF
cdr3_nt: TGCGCCAGCAGCCAAGATACAGACTTGTACGAGCAGTACTTC

v_call: TRBV5-5
clone_size: -
j_call: TRBJ1-6
d_call: TRBD1
cdr3_aa: CASSQTGEFDNSPLHF
cdr3_nt: TGTGCCAGCAGCCAGACAGGGGAATTTGATAATTCACCCCTCCACTTT